Following are 21 T cell receptor beta chains from one sample sequenced in a study of T cells in women clearing cervical HPV infection. TCRdb's copy holds only in-frame clones and misses some; the assay was immunoSEQ multiplex PCR. The sample's table shows about 21,000 clones. The material sequenced was blood buffy coat. These receptors all come from a woman between 18 and 69 years old with a cervical HPV16 infection that either progressed to CIN3+ or cleared (not recorded which).

For this clone: The CDR3 extends 3 residues past the end of the read, so its final part is completed from the germline J gene. The gene calls are TRBV10-2 and TRBJ1-2; the D is unclear. V lost 4 bases and J 4 bases, leaving 7 bases between the germline ends. Germline-derived CDR1 and CDR2 are WSHSY and SAAADI. This CDR3 spans 12 amino acids. Incomplete CDR3 DNA: TGCGCCAGCAGTGGCGGCAGCTATGGC. This gives the protein CASSGGSYG. Given in full, the CDR3 is CASSGGSYGYTF.

Turning to this clone: The read halts 3 residues ahead of the CDR3 end, with the missing end drawn from the germline J gene. The rearrangement joins TRBV6-1 to TRBJ2-2; the D gene is possibly TRBD1 (6 bases). Germline V CDR1 and CDR2: MNHNS, SASEGT. V lost 4 bases and J 4 bases, leaving 10 bases between the germline ends. The CDR3 contains 14 residues. The CDR3 sequence: CASSVGRGTGELFF. The part of the CDR3 DNA that was read is TGTGCCAGCAGTGTAGGCAGGGGCACCGGGGAG.

Remarks on this clone: With the read ending 3 residues before the CDR3 end, the germline J gene is used to fill in that end. The V and J genes are TRBV11-1 and TRBJ2-1; a possible D gene is TRBD2 (6 bases). V was shortened by 0 bases and J by 0 bases, with 6 bases between the two germline ends. Germline V gives CDR1 SGHAT, CDR2 FQDESV (reference sequence). CDR3 length: 15 amino acids. The sequenced part of the CDR3 DNA is TGTGCCAGCAGCTTAGCGACTAGCTCCTACAATGAG. It specifies CASSLATSSYNE. The CDR3 as a whole reads CASSLATSSYNEQFF. Full variable domain (remainder filled in from reference TRBV11-1 and TRBJ2-1): EAEVAQSPRYKITEKSQAVAFWCDPISGHATLYWYRQILGQGPELLVQFQDESVVDDSQLPKDRFSAERLKGVDSTLKIQPAELGDSAMYLCASSLATSSYNEQFFGPGTRLTVL.

Concerning this clone: The CDR3 end lies 3 residues beyond the end of the read and is filled in from the germline J gene. The chain uses TRBV19 and TRBJ2-7; 7 nucleotides align to TRBD1. J gave up 3 bases and V 5 bases, and 10 bases lay outside the gene matches. CDR1 LNHDA and CDR2 SQIVND come from the germline V gene (reference sequence). The CDR3 consists of 15 residues. Partial CDR3 DNA: TGTGCCAGTAGTTTAACCGGGACAGATAGCTACGAG. Residues: CASSLTGTDSYE. The complete CDR3 reads CASSLTGTDSYEQYF.

Note on this clone: The CDR3 goes on 3 residues after the read ends, and that part is filled in from the germline J gene. V usage is TRBV30 and J usage is TRBJ2-7; TRBD1 matches 8 bases. The germline V gene has CDR1 GTSNPN and CDR2 SVGIG (reference sequence). V shed 2 bases and J 3 bases; nucleotides not matched to a gene: 12. This CDR3 is built from 16 residues. The CDR3 spells CAWSSPHGTGRYEQYF. The CDR3 DNA, read in part, is TGTGCCTGGAGTTCACCACACGGGACAGGCCGCTACGAG.

On this clone itself: The read is 3 residues too short to cover the CDR3 end, so that end is filled in from the germline J gene. This chain links TRBV11-2 with TRBJ1-4; weak D call: TRBD1 (6 bases). V was cut by 5 bases and J by 8 bases, with 12 bases left in between. The CDR3 is made up of 13 amino acids. Germline V gene lookup returns CDR1 SGHAT and CDR2 FQNNGV. The sequenced part of the CDR3 DNA is TGTGCCAGCAGCGTACAGGGAAGGGAAAAA. Protein: CASSVQGREK. In full, the CDR3 is CASSVQGREKLFF.

Regarding this clone: The read falls 3 residues short of the CDR3 end, and the missing part is taken from the germline J gene. This chain joins TRBV7-4 and TRBJ1-3; tentative D call: TRBD1 (6 bases). Per the germline V gene, CDR1 is SGHVT and CDR2 is SQSDAQ. The CDR3 is 13 residues long. Trimming stripped 5 bases from V and 4 bases from J, with 9 bases between. The CDR3 sequence is CASSAGTGNTIYF. The CDR3 bases that were read are TGTGCCAGCAGCGCAGGGACAGGAAACACC.

This clone is deemed medium-sized by its frequency. The DNA ends 3 residues before the CDR3 does, and the rest of the CDR3 is filled in from the germline J gene. This rearrangement joins TRBV7-2 to TRBJ1-1; D remains ambiguous. V was pared by 10 bases and J by 6 bases, with 12 bases between. CDR1 is SGHTA and CDR2 is FQGNSA in the germline V gene. CDR3 length: 11 amino acids. CDR3 in amino acids: CATRFLAEAFF. The sequenced CDR3 bases are TGTGCCACCAGGTTTCTCGCTGAA. Full variable domain (rest looked up from reference TRBV7-2 and TRBJ1-1): GAGVSQSPSNKVTEKGKDVELRCDPISGHTALYWYRQSLGQGLEFLIYFQGNSAPDKSGLPSDRFSAERTGGSVSTLTIQRTQQEDSAVYLCATRFLAEAFFGQGTRLTVV.

To note about this clone: The CDR3 end falls 3 residues outside the read, so it is completed with the germline J gene. The V and J genes are TRBV2 and TRBJ1-2; TRBD1 is a possible D gene (6 bases). This CDR3 is 14 amino acids long. The germline V gene has CDR1 SNHLY and CDR2 FYNNEI. The V end lost 6 bases, the J end lost 4 bases, and 15 bases lay between the germline ends. Incomplete CDR3 DNA: TGTGCCAGCAGAGCTAGTCAGGGGATCTATGGC. Translated: CASRASQGIYG. The whole CDR3 is CASRASQGIYGYTF.

On this clone itself: Coverage ceases 3 residues before the CDR3 finishes, and the germline J gene fills in the end. The V gene is TRBV5-4, the J gene TRBJ2-2; a weak D match, TRBD2 (6 bases). In germline, CDR1 is SGHNT, CDR2 YYREEE (reference sequence). The V and J ends lost 0 bases and 5 bases respectively, with 14 bases between them. The CDR3 sequence is 16 residues long. Partial CDR3 DNA: TGTGCCAGCAGCTTGGGTCGGGGGAGCCTGACCGGGGAG. This gives the protein CASSLGRGSLTGE. The entire CDR3 is CASSLGRGSLTGELFF.

Concerning this clone itself: The CDR3 end falls 3 residues outside the read, so it is completed with the germline J gene. The chain is built from TRBV14 and TRBJ1-1; no clear D. The CDR3 has 12 residues. Germline-derived CDR1 and CDR2 are SGHDN and FVKESK. V was trimmed by 3 bases and J by 4 bases, leaving 6 bases between them. The sequenced part of the CDR3 DNA is TGTGCCAGCAGCCACGCAGGCACTGAA. This gives the protein CASSHAGTE. The full CDR3 sequence reads CASSHAGTEAFF.

Worth noting for this clone: The missing CDR3 end, 3 residues past where the read stops, is filled in from the germline J gene. This chain uses TRBV20-1 with TRBJ1-2, with D possibly matching TRBD1 (5 bases). The CDR3 spans 14 residues. Trimming removed 0 bases at V and 3 bases at J, with 11 bases between. CDR1 is DFQATT and CDR2 is SNEGSKA in the germline V gene (reference sequence). The covered CDR3 bases are TGCAGTGCTAGAGATTTTGGCAGGGACTATGGC. Translation: CSARDFGRDYG. The full CDR3 sequence reads CSARDFGRDYGYTF.

Worth noting for this clone: The read ends 3 residues before the CDR3 terminus; that terminus is restored from the germline J gene. The gene calls are TRBV2 and TRBJ2-7; 11 bases map to TRBD2. V trimming: 2 bases; J trimming: 0 bases; junction bases outside the gene matches: 9. Per germline, CDR1 SNHLY and CDR2 FYNNEI. The CDR3 contains 18 residues. CDR3 region: CASSESPGLAVGSYEQYF. CDR3 bases read: TGTGCCAGCAGTGAATCACCGGGACTAGCGGTCGGCTCCTACGAG.

Comments on this clone: Read coverage stops 3 residues before the CDR3 terminus; the germline J gene supplies the remainder. The chain recombines TRBV20-1 with TRBJ1-6, with D unclear. Germline CDR1 is DFQATT and CDR2 is SNEGSKA (reference sequence). Trimming cost V 2 bases and J 7 bases, with 18 bases left between them. This CDR3 is built from 16 residues. The CDR3 sequence is CSARSAASIGNSPLHF. CDR3 DNA (partial): TGCAGTGCTAGATCCGCGGCCAGCATTGGGAATTCACCC.

With respect to this clone: The missing CDR3 end, 3 residues past where the read stops, is filled in from the germline J gene. The chain uses TRBV2 and TRBJ2-1; TRBD2 matches at 12 bases. Germline CDR1 is SNHLY and CDR2 is FYNNEI. Losses at the gene ends were 6 bases for V and 7 bases for J; bases not matched to a gene: 4. There are 14 residues in the CDR3. CDR3 protein: CASSLAGGQNEQFF. The CDR3 DNA, read in part, is TGTGCCAGCAGCCTAGCGGGGGGGCAGAATGAG.

In regard to this clone: Read data end 3 residues before the CDR3 end; the end is taken from the germline J gene. The V call is TRBV20-1, the J call TRBJ2-7, with TRBD2 identical over 10 bases. In germline, CDR1 is DFQATT, CDR2 SNEGSKA (reference sequence). Trimming took 0 bases from V and 2 from J; bases not matched to a gene: 1. CDR3 length: 14 amino acids. CDR3 sequence reads: CSARDTSGAYEQYF. The CDR3 bases that were read are TGCAGTGCTAGAGACACTAGCGGGGCCTACGAG.

Worth noting for this clone: The read finishes 3 residues shy of the CDR3 end, and the germline J gene is used to complete it. The chain links TRBV24-1 to TRBJ2-1; 13 bases map to TRBD2. The junction had 5 bases not matched to a gene; V was cut back by 4 bases and J by 6 bases. Per germline, CDR1 KGHDR and CDR2 SFDVKD. CDR3 size: 16 residues. The CDR3 DNA, read in part, is TGTGCCACCAGTGACCCGGGACTAGCGGGACGCAATGAG. Its protein product is CATSDPGLAGRNE. The whole CDR3 sequence reads CATSDPGLAGRNEQFF.

Notes on this clone: The read halts 3 residues ahead of the CDR3 end, with the missing end drawn from the germline J gene. The V gene is TRBV27, the J gene TRBJ2-2, with 8 positions matching TRBD1. V lost 8 bases to trimming and J lost 1 base; unmatched junction nucleotides: 3. The germline CDR1 and CDR2 sequences are MNHEY and SMNVEV (reference sequence). This CDR3 spans 14 amino acids. CDR3 DNA (partial): TGTGCCAGCCGCGGGACAGGGAACACCGGGGAG. Its translation: CASRGTGNTGE. The CDR3 in full is CASRGTGNTGELFF.

Comments on this clone: The read ends 3 residues shy of where the CDR3 ends; the end is completed using the germline J gene. The chain carries TRBV7-9 and TRBJ1-2; weak D call: TRBD1 (5 bases). Trimming shortened V by 7 bases and J by 7 bases, and 16 bases separated the two germline ends. This CDR3 is 13 amino acids long. The V gene's germline CDR1 is SEHNR and CDR2 FQNEAQ (reference sequence). Incomplete CDR3 DNA: TGTGCCAGCACCCCGGGCAGGGTGTCTGGC. Amino acid sequence: CASTPGRVSG. The full-length CDR3 reads as CASTPGRVSGYTF.

As for this clone: The read terminates 3 residues ahead of where the CDR3 ends, so the germline J gene completes it. The chain employs TRBV20-1 and TRBJ2-3, with a tentative D call TRBD2 (6 bases). The CDR3 is 19 amino acids. Germline V gene data show CDR1 as DFQATT and CDR2 as SNEGSKA (reference sequence). V lost 6 bases and J 1 base, leaving 29 bases between the germline ends. CDR3 DNA, as far as it was read: TGCAGTGCAGATACCCTCTCCGGGACTCAACAGATTCGCACAGATACG. Amino acid sequence: CSADTLSGTQQIRTDT. The full CDR3 sequence reads CSADTLSGTQQIRTDTQYF.

About this clone: The read is 3 residues too short to cover the CDR3 end, so that end is filled in from the germline J gene. The sample has other DNA sequences that encode this CDR3 too. The chain recombines TRBV11-3 with TRBJ1-1, with D possibly matching TRBD1 (5 bases). The CDR3 sequence is 13 residues long. Per the germline V gene, CDR1 is SGHNT and CDR2 is YENEEA. V was cut by 5 bases and J by 1 base, with 8 bases left in between. Incomplete CDR3 DNA: TGTGCCAGCAGCCTTACAGGGAACACTGAA. It specifies CASSLTGNTE. The CDR3 reads in full as CASSLTGNTEAFF.